Reported below is one TCR beta chain. Trimming stripped 8 bases from V and 0 bases from J, with 26 bases between. Germline lookup yields CDR1 MDHEN and CDR2 SYDVKM. The CDR3 extends over 19 amino acids. MiXCR, run by TCRdb on the 5' RACE reads, gives a single entry per CDR3 protein. The sample carries some 60,000 distinct CDR3 sequences, approximately 31% recorded once. Sequenced: tumor-infiltrating naive CD4+ T cells sorted from the breast tumor. Regarding subset: naive CD4+ T cells, CD4+CD45RA+CD25-. The rearrangement links TRBV28 to TRBJ1-5; no clear D. This clonotype originated in a female donor with breast cancer. The CDR3 coding sequence is TGTGCCAGCTCCCCTATTGGTGGGGTGGGATTCTATAGCAATCAGCCCCAGCATTTT. Translated, it gives CASSPIGGVGFYSNQPQHF.